This TCR beta chain was identified in a study of blood T cell repertoires in COVID-19. Study information: There were acute and convalescent COVID-19 samples, and they came from the United States, Italy and Spain.

The CDR3 contains 14 residues. Germline V CDR1 and CDR2: LNHNV, YYDKDF (reference sequence). The V gene lost 0 bases and the J gene lost 5 bases, with 10 bases spanning the gap. Original processing methods: Amplifying reference gene primers gave estimates of nucleated cell counts. The method was immunoSEQ multiplex PCR; TCRdb's version includes in-frame clones alone and lacks a portion of them. The DNA was the basis for D and trimming; V, J and clone size are from that table. The sample lists some 63,000 clones, 85% occurring once. The clonotype comes from a human donor in a cohort sampled during active COVID-19. The sequencing input was peripheral blood. This chain connects TRBV15 to TRBJ2-5; a possible D gene is TRBD1 (6 bases). The CDR3 loop is CATSRDSRGETQYF. CDR3 coding DNA: TGTGCCACCAGCAGAGATTCGAGGGGGGAGACCCAGTACTTC.